These T cell receptor beta chains were read from a single sample in a study of breast tumors, draining lymph nodes, adjacent tissues. TCRdb analysed the multiplex PCR reads with MiXCR anew, one entry per CDR3 protein. This sample carries about 140,000 distinct CDR3 sequences, 30% to 35% of them seen once, and the ten largest clones take roughly 2.3%. The sequenced sample was axillary lymph node tissue. The receptors stem from a female donor with breast cancer. Some clones in this sample may be carry-over from other donors' samples. The CDR3 runs from the conserved cysteine through the conserved F or W. Each record gives: J gene, clone size, V gene, D gene, CDR3 protein, CDR3 DNA. D genes are given only for firm matches. For some rows the clone size is stated as once, few or many, or as a class when expanded; others skip it.

j_gene: TRBJ2-3
abundance: many
v_gene: TRBV20-1
d_gene: NA
CDR3aa: CSASGPGSTDTQYF
CDR3nt: TGCAGTGCTAGTGGACCCGGGAGCACAGATACGCAGTATTTT

j_gene: TRBJ1-2
abundance: many
v_gene: TRBV5-8
d_gene: NA
CDR3aa: CASSPNRGPNYGYTF
CDR3nt: TGTGCCAGCAGCCCGAATCGGGGGCCTAACTATGGCTACACCTTC

j_gene: TRBJ1-5
abundance: many
v_gene: TRBV20-1
d_gene: NA
CDR3aa: CSARAYGGGSYQPQHF
CDR3nt: TGCAGTGCTAGAGCTTACGGGGGCGGAAGCTATCAGCCCCAGCATTTT

j_gene: TRBJ1-4
abundance: once
v_gene: TRBV10-3
d_gene: NA
CDR3aa: CAISDRYVEEKLFF
CDR3nt: TGTGCCATCAGTGATAGGTATGTTGAGGAAAAACTGTTTTTT

j_gene: TRBJ1-1
abundance: NA
v_gene: TRBV18
d_gene: NA
CDR3aa: CASSPGTHTEAFF
CDR3nt: TGTGCCAGCTCACCGGGGACTCACACTGAAGCTTTCTTT

j_gene: TRBJ2-5
abundance: NA
v_gene: TRBV2
d_gene: TRBD1
CDR3aa: CASSAIGTGGRETQYF
CDR3nt: TGTGCCAGCAGTGCTATCGGGACAGGGGGTCGGGAGACCCAGTACTTC

j_gene: TRBJ1-6
abundance: many
v_gene: TRBV7-6
d_gene: NA
CDR3aa: CASSLDLSGSPLHF
CDR3nt: TGTGCCAGCAGCTTAGATCTATCCGGTTCACCCCTCCACTTT

j_gene: TRBJ2-7
abundance: many
v_gene: TRBV20-1
d_gene: TRBD1
CDR3aa: CSARRDRDSYEQYF
CDR3nt: TGCAGTGCTAGGAGGGACAGGGATTCCTACGAGCAGTACTTC

j_gene: TRBJ2-2
abundance: many
v_gene: TRBV20-1
d_gene: NA
CDR3aa: CSAKPSSSSPGELFF
CDR3nt: TGCAGTGCTAAGCCTAGCAGCTCTTCACCCGGGGAGCTGTTTTTT

j_gene: TRBJ1-6
abundance: many
v_gene: TRBV12-3/TRBV12-4
d_gene: NA
CDR3aa: CASSRQYNSPLHF
CDR3nt: TGTGCCAGCAGCCGACAGTATAATTCACCCCTCCACTTT

j_gene: TRBJ2-2
abundance: many
v_gene: TRBV19
d_gene: NA
CDR3aa: CASRPGTSNTGELFF
CDR3nt: TGTGCCAGTAGGCCCGGGACATCGAACACCGGGGAGCTGTTTTTT

j_gene: TRBJ1-2
abundance: many
v_gene: TRBV12-3/TRBV12-4
d_gene: NA
CDR3aa: CASTGMIVNGYTF
CDR3nt: TGTGCCAGCACCGGGATGATTGTGAATGGCTACACCTTC

j_gene: TRBJ1-2
abundance: many
v_gene: TRBV10-3
d_gene: NA
CDR3aa: CAISELERTGGYTF
CDR3nt: TGTGCCATCAGTGAGCTCGAAAGAACGGGCGGCTACACCTTC

j_gene: TRBJ2-1
abundance: NA
v_gene: TRBV29-1
d_gene: TRBD1
CDR3aa: CSVDGTGLRGPGYNEQFF
CDR3nt: TGCAGCGTTGACGGGACAGGGCTGAGGGGGCCGGGATACAATGAGCAGTTCTTC

j_gene: TRBJ2-2
abundance: NA
v_gene: TRBV7-3
d_gene: NA
CDR3aa: CASSLTYLGGELFF
CDR3nt: TGTGCCAGCAGCTTAACGTACCTTGGCGGGGAGCTGTTTTTT

j_gene: TRBJ1-2
abundance: many
v_gene: TRBV19
d_gene: NA
CDR3aa: CASGFNYGYTF
CDR3nt: TGTGCCAGTGGGTTTAACTATGGCTACACCTTC

j_gene: TRBJ2-3
abundance: many
v_gene: TRBV7-3
d_gene: TRBD2
CDR3aa: CASSRGAGGTGDTQYF
CDR3nt: TGTGCCAGCAGCAGGGGAGCGGGGGGTACTGGAGATACGCAGTATTTT

j_gene: TRBJ2-5
abundance: NA
v_gene: TRBV4-2
d_gene: TRBD2
CDR3aa: CASSQDWRGNTGETQYF
CDR3nt: TGTGCCAGCAGCCAAGATTGGCGGGGGAACACCGGGGAGACCCAGTACTTC

j_gene: TRBJ1-1
abundance: NA
v_gene: TRBV7-9
d_gene: NA
CDR3aa: CASSSTGYANTEAFF
CDR3nt: TGTGCCAGCAGCTCCACAGGGTATGCGAACACTGAAGCTTTCTTT

j_gene: TRBJ1-1
abundance: NA
v_gene: TRBV20-1
d_gene: TRBD1
CDR3aa: CSAKGQGWNTEAFF
CDR3nt: TGCAGTGCGAAAGGACAGGGTTGGAACACTGAAGCTTTCTTT

j_gene: TRBJ2-5
abundance: NA
v_gene: TRBV4-1
d_gene: TRBD1
CDR3aa: CASSPLQGQGAEETQYF
CDR3nt: TGCGCCAGCAGCCCCCTTCAGGGACAGGGGGCCGAAGAGACCCAGTACTTC

j_gene: TRBJ1-5
abundance: NA
v_gene: TRBV15
d_gene: NA
CDR3aa: CATSRGGGSSNQPQHF
CDR3nt: TGTGCCACCAGCAGAGGTGGGGGAAGCAGCAATCAGCCCCAGCATTTT

j_gene: TRBJ2-3
abundance: many
v_gene: TRBV12-3/TRBV12-4
d_gene: NA
CDR3aa: CASSIGHKTDTQYF
CDR3nt: TGTGCCAGCAGTATTGGACACAAGACAGATACGCAGTATTTT

j_gene: TRBJ1-2
abundance: many
v_gene: TRBV6-5
d_gene: NA
CDR3aa: CASSYSGAGNYGYTF
CDR3nt: TGTGCCAGCAGTTACTCAGGGGCAGGAAACTATGGCTACACCTTC

j_gene: TRBJ1-2
abundance: many
v_gene: TRBV28
d_gene: NA
CDR3aa: CASSMGASSGLYGYTF
CDR3nt: TGTGCCAGCAGCATGGGGGCGTCCTCGGGACTCTATGGCTACACCTTC

j_gene: TRBJ1-4
abundance: NA
v_gene: TRBV7-3
d_gene: NA
CDR3aa: CASSRGVHEKLFF
CDR3nt: TGTGCCAGCAGCCGCGGGGTACACGAAAAACTGTTTTTT

j_gene: TRBJ1-5
abundance: many
v_gene: TRBV28
d_gene: NA
CDR3aa: CASSLRPSVGNQPQHF
CDR3nt: TGTGCCAGCAGCCTCCGTCCAAGTGTTGGCAATCAGCCCCAGCATTTT

j_gene: TRBJ2-2
abundance: NA
v_gene: TRBV19
d_gene: TRBD1
CDR3aa: CASGTGGSGDTGELFF
CDR3nt: TGTGCCAGTGGGACAGGGGGCAGCGGGGACACCGGGGAGCTGTTTTTT

j_gene: TRBJ1-2
abundance: many
v_gene: TRBV5-1
d_gene: TRBD1
CDR3aa: CASSLGRTGGANGYTF
CDR3nt: TGCGCCAGCAGCTTGGGGAGGACAGGGGGCGCGAATGGCTACACCTTC

j_gene: TRBJ2-3
abundance: many
v_gene: TRBV6-1
d_gene: TRBD1
CDR3aa: CASSGFYRGNTDTQYF
CDR3nt: TGTGCCAGCAGTGGGTTTTACAGGGGTAACACAGATACGCAGTATTTT

j_gene: TRBJ2-1
abundance: many
v_gene: TRBV5-1
d_gene: TRBD1
CDR3aa: CASSQGQGADEQFF
CDR3nt: TGCGCCAGCAGCCAGGGACAGGGTGCCGATGAGCAGTTCTTC

j_gene: TRBJ1-2
abundance: many
v_gene: TRBV20-1
d_gene: NA
CDR3aa: CSAREGAYGYTF
CDR3nt: TGCAGTGCTAGAGAGGGGGCCTACGGCTACACCTTC

j_gene: TRBJ2-1
abundance: many
v_gene: TRBV10-3
d_gene: TRBD1
CDR3aa: CAISMTGDGYNEQFF
CDR3nt: TGTGCCATCAGTATGACAGGGGATGGCTACAATGAGCAGTTCTTC

j_gene: TRBJ2-3
abundance: many
v_gene: TRBV3-1
d_gene: NA
CDR3aa: CASSHRGLTDTQYF
CDR3nt: TGTGCCAGCAGCCATAGGGGGTTGACAGATACGCAGTATTTT

j_gene: TRBJ2-1
abundance: NA
v_gene: TRBV3-1
d_gene: TRBD1
CDR3aa: CASSPRTGSHEQFF
CDR3nt: TGTGCCAGCAGCCCAAGGACAGGATCTCATGAGCAGTTCTTC

j_gene: TRBJ1-2
abundance: NA
v_gene: TRBV11-1
d_gene: NA
CDR3aa: CASSASGRYGYTF
CDR3nt: TGTGCCAGCAGTGCTAGCGGCAGATATGGCTACACCTTC

j_gene: TRBJ1-2
abundance: NA
v_gene: TRBV19
d_gene: TRBD1
CDR3aa: CASRGTGGNYGYTF
CDR3nt: TGTGCCAGCCGAGGGACAGGGGGCAACTATGGCTACACCTTC